The rows below give T cell receptor beta chains drawn from one sample of a study of OX40 agonist ivuxolimab in advanced cancers. The protocol was immunoSEQ multiplex PCR, while the TCRdb copy is restricted to in-frame clones and leaves out a portion. This table holds over 60,000 clones, 80% to 85% found once. The sequencing here drew on CD4+ or CD8+ T cells sorted from blood, taken in a trial of the OX40 agonist ivuxolimab. These receptors came from an adult with an advanced solid tumor such as melanoma, head and neck, liver or kidney cancer. CDR3s include the opening cysteine and the closing phenylalanine or tryptophan. Fields, in order: J gene, clone size, V gene, D gene, CDR3 DNA, CDR3 protein. The D gene is left open where the match is weak. Size is omitted from some rows. Given values are once, few, many or a class for expanded clones.

TRBJ2-5 | - | TRBV29-1 | TRBD2 | TGCAGCGTTGAATGGGCTAGCGGGAGTGAGACCCAGTACTTC | CSVEWASGSETQYF
TRBJ1-4 | - | TRBV27 | TRBD1 | TGTGCCAGCAGTACGGGACAGGGATTTGAAAAACTGTTTTTT | CASSTGQGFEKLFF
TRBJ2-1 | - | TRBV18 | - | TGTGCCAGCTCAAGCGAGATGAACAATGAGCAGTTCTTC | CASSSEMNNEQFF
TRBJ1-6 | - | TRBV19 | - | TGTGCCAGTAGCAGATCCGGGACTGTTAATTCACCCCTCCACTTT | CASSRSGTVNSPLHF
TRBJ2-1 | - | TRBV10-3 | - | TGTGCCATCAGTGAACACGATGGCAGTGAGCAGTTCTTC | CAISEHDGSEQFF
TRBJ2-5 | - | TRBV7-9 | TRBD2 | TGTGCCAGCAGCGAGACTAGCGGGAGAGACCAAGAGACCCAGTACTTC | CASSETSGRDQETQYF
TRBJ1-4 | - | TRBV5-6 | - | TGTGCCAGCAGCCACCGTTTAGGGGAAAAACTGTTTTTT | CASSHRLGEKLFF
TRBJ1-4 | many | TRBV27 | - | TGTGCCAGCAGTGGGACACCAGTTGCAACTAATGAAAAACTGTTTTTT | CASSGTPVATNEKLFF
TRBJ1-1 | - | TRBV29-1 | TRBD1 | TGCAGCGTTGAGGGACAGGGGACGCGAGATGGTGAAGCTTTCTTT | CSVEGQGTRDGEAFF
TRBJ2-5 | - | TRBV6-1 | - | TGTGCCAGCAGTGACAGGAGGGTACGGGAGACCCAGTACTTC | CASSDRRVRETQYF
TRBJ2-2 | - | TRBV28 | - | TGTGCCAGCAGTTCAATGACGCGGAACACCGGGGAGCTGTTTTTT | CASSSMTRNTGELFF
TRBJ1-2 | - | TRBV19 | - | TGTGCCAGTAGTCCCAACCCGACGGCGAACTATGGCTACACCTTC | CASSPNPTANYGYTF
TRBJ2-3 | - | TRBV18 | TRBD1 | TGTGCCAGCTCACCTGACAGGGAGTCAGATACGCAGTATTTT | CASSPDRESDTQYF
TRBJ2-7 | - | TRBV28 | - | TGTGCCAGCAACCTAAGAGGCAGGCCCCAGGAGCAGTACTTC | CASNLRGRPQEQYF
TRBJ1-4 | - | TRBV21-1 | - | TGTGCCAGCAGCAAAGCACAGGGAACTAATGAAAAACTGTTTTTT | CASSKAQGTNEKLFF
TRBJ1-4 | - | TRBV2 | - | TGTGCCAGCAAGTCCCAGGTGGATGAAAAACTGTTTTTT | CASKSQVDEKLFF
TRBJ1-1 | once | TRBV7-2 | - | TGTGCCAGCAGCTTACTCAACACTGAAGCTTTCTTT | CASSLLNTEAFF
TRBJ1-4 | - | TRBV5-6 | - | TGTGCCAGCAGCCTGTCCGGGACCACCTCAGAAAAACTGTTTTTT | CASSLSGTTSEKLFF
TRBJ1-1 | few | TRBV7-9 | - | TGTGCCAGCAGCTCGATCGGGTTCGACACTGAAGCTTTCTTT | CASSSIGFDTEAFF
TRBJ1-4 | - | TRBV10-3 | - | TGTGCCATCAGTGAGAGGAGGCTCGCAACTAATGAAAAACTGTTTTTT | CAISERRLATNEKLFF
TRBJ2-3 | - | TRBV9 | TRBD2 | TGTGCCAGCAGCGTAGCTGGAGCGGGGTCTAGCACAGATACGCAGTATTTT | CASSVAGAGSSTDTQYF
TRBJ2-2 | - | TRBV7-6 | TRBD2 | TGTGCCAGCAGCTTAAGGCCTAGCGGGGGCGGGAACACCGGGGAGCTGTTTTTT | CASSLRPSGGGNTGELFF
TRBJ2-1 | - | TRBV2 | TRBD2 | TGTGCCAGCAGTAGGACTAGCGGGATGAGGTCCTACAATGAGCAGTTCTTC | CASSRTSGMRSYNEQFF
TRBJ2-2 | - | TRBV6-5 | - | TGTGCCAGCAGGGCACAGCAGAACACCGGGGAGCTGTTTTTT | CASRAQQNTGELFF
TRBJ1-1 | - | TRBV4-1 | - | TGCGCCAGCAGCCAACCGACAATAGGAGCTTTCTTT | CASSQPTIGAFF
TRBJ2-5 | - | TRBV7-2 | - | TGTGCCAGCAGCTTATGGGTCCGGGAGACCCAGTACTTC | CASSLWVRETQYF
TRBJ1-1 | once | TRBV30 | - | TGTGCCTGGAGCCTTATGGGGCCCATGAACACTGAAGCTTTCTTT | CAWSLMGPMNTEAFF
TRBJ1-4 | - | TRBV4-1 | - | TGCGCCAGCAGCCAATGGAGGGGTGAAAAACTGTTTTTT | CASSQWRGEKLFF